A selection of T cell receptor beta chains follows, all from one sample in a study of shared clonotypes between healthy human individuals. Repertoires were generated with immunoSEQ multiplex PCR, while TCRdb's copy carries only in-frame clones and drops some. The table shows 950,000 to 1,300,000 clones, with about 75% occurring only once. The material sequenced was memory CD4+ T cells sorted from blood. All receptors derive from a man between 18 and 35 years old in good health. Each CDR3 is given with its conserved first and last residue. A D gene is named only where the DNA matches it firmly. A clone size is listed for some rows: how often the clone was seen (once, few, many), or a class if it is expanded.

J,V,D,size,DNA,CDR3
TRBJ2-6,TRBV18,TRBD1,few,TGTGCCAGCTCACCACAGGGACAGGGGATTGGGGCCAACGTCCTGACTTTC,CASSPQGQGIGANVLTF
TRBJ1-1,TRBV7-2,TRBD1,.,TGTGCCAGCAGCTTAGTTGTGGGGACAGGGGAAGCTTTCTTT,CASSLVVGTGEAFF
TRBJ1-1,TRBV6-5,.,.,TGTGCCAGCAGTTACTCGTATTCGACGCCAGACGAAGCTTTCTTT,CASSYSYSTPDEAFF
TRBJ2-6,TRBV6-6,.,.,TGTGCCAGCAGTTTCGAGGGCTCTGGGGCCAACGTCCTGACTTTC,CASSFEGSGANVLTF
TRBJ2-3,TRBV5-1,TRBD1,.,TGCGCCAGCAGCCCGGGACAGGGGGCGAGAGATACGCAGTATTTT,CASSPGQGARDTQYF
TRBJ1-2,TRBV2,.,.,TGTGCCAGCAGGAGGGAACAGGGTCTATATGGCTACACCTTC,CASRREQGLYGYTF
TRBJ1-1,TRBV6-6,.,.,TGTGCCAGCAGTTACTCAGAGGGCACTGAAGCTTTCTTT,CASSYSEGTEAFF
TRBJ2-5,TRBV10-3,.,many,TGTGCCATCAGTGAGTCACTAGTCCCAGAGACCCAGTACTTC,CAISESLVPETQYF
TRBJ2-7,TRBV18,.,once,TGTGCCAGCTCACCAGGCAGGGGAGATGTAGAGCAGTACTTC,CASSPGRGDVEQYF
TRBJ2-5,TRBV4-1,TRBD1,few,TGCGCCAGCAGCCATGCGGGACAGGGGGCGCAGGCCCAGTACTTC,CASSHAGQGAQAQYF
TRBJ2-7,TRBV9,.,.,TGTGCCAGCAGCCCTTGGGGCGGGGAAGGGTACGAGCAGTACTTC,CASSPWGGEGYEQYF
TRBJ1-6,TRBV6-1,.,.,TGTGCCAGCAGGGTGATGGGGGATTCACCCCTCCACTTT,CASRVMGDSPLHF
TRBJ2-4,TRBV9,TRBD2,once,TGTGCCAGCAGCGTAAGCGGGACCGGGGGAAACATTCAGTACTTC,CASSVSGTGGNIQYF
TRBJ2-7,TRBV20-1,.,once,TGCAGTGCTAGGGGCAGCTACGAGCAGTACTTC,CSARGSYEQYF
TRBJ2-6,TRBV7-3,.,.,TGTGCCAGCAGCTCCAGAGCAGGGTCCTCTGGGGCCAACGTCCTGACTTTC,CASSSRAGSSGANVLTF
TRBJ2-3,TRBV5-1,TRBD2,.,TGCGCCAGCAGCTTTCGTAGCGGGAGGGCTGGCACAGATACGCAGTATTTT,CASSFRSGRAGTDTQYF
TRBJ1-4,TRBV6-1,.,few,TGTGCCAGCAGTGAAATGGTAGTAGGTGAAAAACTGTTTTTT,CASSEMVVGEKLFF
TRBJ1-3,TRBV6-6,.,.,TGTGCCAGCAGAAAAACGCAGGAGAGCTCTGGAAACACCATATATTTT,CASRKTQESSGNTIYF
TRBJ1-1,TRBV18,.,.,TGTGCCAGCTCACCGTCTATGGGGGGCACTGAAGCTTTCTTT,CASSPSMGGTEAFF
TRBJ1-1,TRBV12-5,.,.,TGTGCTAGTGGTTTGGTACAGCTTAACACTGAAGCTTTCTTT,CASGLVQLNTEAFF
TRBJ1-2,TRBV6-1,.,.,TGTGCCAGCAGTGAAAGATTAGGGGGGAACTATGGCTACACCTTC,CASSERLGGNYGYTF
TRBJ2-1,TRBV6-5,.,.,TGTGCCAGCAGTTACGTCGAGCGGGACAATGAGCAGTTCTTC,CASSYVERDNEQFF
TRBJ2-3,TRBV6-1,TRBD1,.,TGTGCCAGCCGCCCACGGACAGGGAAGGCAGATACGCAGTATTTT,CASRPRTGKADTQYF
TRBJ1-2,TRBV6-5,.,.,TGTGCCAGCAGTCCTTACGACCCCGACTATGGCTACACCTTC,CASSPYDPDYGYTF
TRBJ2-1,TRBV30,.,.,TGTGCCTGGACCCGTACCGAGCATGAGCAGTTCTTC,CAWTRTEHEQFF
TRBJ1-5,TRBV28,TRBD1,.,TGTGCCAGCAGTTCAAGCCGGACCGGGACAGGGCGTCAGCCCCAGCATTTT,CASSSSRTGTGRQPQHF
TRBJ2-1,TRBV30,TRBD2,.,TGTGCCTGGACTAGCGGGAGGAATGAGCAGTTCTTC,CAWTSGRNEQFF
TRBJ2-7,TRBV9,TRBD1,.,TGTGCCAGCAGCGTACGGGACAGGGCAGAGCAGTACTTC,CASSVRDRAEQYF
TRBJ1-6,TRBV10-1,.,.,TGCGCCAGCCCCCCCCTCCACTTT,CASPPLHF
TRBJ1-4,TRBV5-4,.,.,TGTGCCAGCAGCTTGAGATTCACAGCAGTTGTTAATGAAAAACTGTTTTTT,CASSLRFTAVVNEKLFF
TRBJ2-3,TRBV10-3,TRBD2,.,TGTGCCACCAAATTAGCGGGGGGGACAGATACGCAGTATTTT,CATKLAGGTDTQYF
TRBJ1-1,TRBV27,.,.,TGTGCCAGCAGACGAGGGAATAGCAAGAACACTGAAGCTTTCTTT,CASRRGNSKNTEAFF
TRBJ2-2,TRBV28,.,.,TGTGCCAGCAGCTACAACCGAGCCCGGGGTTCCGAAGTGAAGAACACCGGGGAGCTGTTTTTT,CASSYNRARGSEVKNTGELFF
TRBJ1-1,TRBV19,.,.,TGTGCCAGTAGTATCGGCTTAGGACGGGTATACACTGAAGCTTTCTTT,CASSIGLGRVYTEAFF
TRBJ1-2,TRBV5-4,.,once,TGTGCCAGCAGCTTGGGGTCGGGAACTTTGAACTATGGCTACACCTTC,CASSLGSGTLNYGYTF
TRBJ2-4,TRBV28,TRBD2,.,TGTGCCAGCAGTTCCTACCTTGGGGACTACCGAAACATTCAGTACTTC,CASSSYLGDYRNIQYF
TRBJ1-1,TRBV28,.,.,TGTGCCAGCTGGGGGCGGGGGAGCACTGAAGCTTTCTTT,CASWGRGSTEAFF
TRBJ2-1,TRBV7-2,.,once,TGTGCCAGCACCAGGTACTACTACAATGAGCAGTTCTTC,CASTRYYYNEQFF
TRBJ1-1,TRBV5-1,TRBD1,many,TGCGCCAGCAGCCCGTTGTCGGGTGCAGGGGGGGTTGACACTGAAGCTTTCTTT,CASSPLSGAGGVDTEAFF
TRBJ1-3,TRBV10-2,TRBD1,.,TGCGCCAGCAGCCGGGGGACAGACTCTGGAAACACCATATATTTT,CASSRGTDSGNTIYF
TRBJ2-2,TRBV5-4,TRBD1,.,TGTGCCAGCAGCTTGAACAGGGGGATCACCGGGGAGCTGTTTTTT,CASSLNRGITGELFF
TRBJ2-1,TRBV30,TRBD1,.,TGTGCCTGGAAAGGGACAGGGAGACTAGCCGACGTACAGTTCTTC,CAWKGTGRLADVQFF
TRBJ2-5,TRBV5-1,.,.,TGCGCCAGCAGCGTTACAGGGACGGGCGAGACCCAGTACTTC,CASSVTGTGETQYF